This entry describes one T cell receptor beta chain. Its antigen remains unidentified. One junction end does not reproduce the germline sequence, and a read error may be involved. The CDR3 runs 17 residues. Germline loops: CDR1 MDHEN, CDR2 SYDVKM. Everyone who donated was a healthy bone marrow donor. This sample stems from a study of cytomegalovirus exposure and HLA in healthy donors. Study-wide results and limits: Per published accounts, TCR beta sequences correctly predicted the HLA-A and HLA-B alleles of most subjects.

Primers: 60 Vbeta forward and 13 Jbeta reverse. The repertoire was sequenced with immunoSEQ multiplex PCR; TCRdb's copy has only in-frame clones and lacks some. The profile shows roughly 130,000 clones, roughly four fifths of them singletons. This sequence originates from a male donor in good health and CMV-seropositive. The source material was PBMCs. This chain links TRBV28 with TRBJ2-7; 9 bases line up with TRBD1. DNA of the CDR3: TGTGCCAGCGACACAGGGGGCGCCAATTTCGTGTCCTACGGGCAGTACTTC. Amino acids: CASDTGGANFVSYGQYF.